This T cell receptor beta chain stems from a study of blood T cell repertoires in COVID-19 (dated by TCRdb to the early 2020s). About the investigation overall: Collaborator samples came from the United States, Italy and Spain and covered acute and convalescent phases of COVID-19. The prospective study material was composed of cDNA or gDNA derived from T cells, B-cell-depleted T cells, or PBMCs. Subjects who had been exposed to COVID-19, were actively infected with it, or had recovered from it provided the deeply sampled blood TCRbeta repertoires that made up the dataset. The repertoires were released in a freely available public database intended as a resource for research on the immune response to SARS-CoV-2. The samples were drawn from the first 160 participants of the ongoing ImmuneRACE study and from more than 1,000 subjects provided by 6 global collaborators. The sample metadata nearly always contained a de-identified subject ID, COVID-19 status, age in years and sex. HLA class I and class II types, where available, came from metadata supplied by the sample provider rather than from assay-based typing.

Enrolling through a virtual design, the prospective study's participants ranged in age from roughly 18 to 95 years and lived across roughly 23 United States geographic areas. Cohort assignment in the prospective study relied on participant-reported clinical history from a screening survey and a study questionnaire. Recovered participants in ImmuneRACE Cohort 3 were defined by two consecutive negative NP/OP PCR tests, clearance by a healthcare professional, or resolution of symptoms. Each participant in the prospective study had whole blood, serum and a nasopharyngeal or oropharyngeal swab collected by mobile phlebotomists. Over a 2-month period, participants in the prospective study had the option of providing additional blood draws and questionnaires. Before DNA extraction, blood samples from the prospective study were shipped at room temperature or frozen. This clone was observed a handful of times. Which antigen it targets is not known. No quality values exist for individual bases; no much larger clone is one base distant.

TCRbeta CDR3 regions were amplified from genomic DNA by means of the immunoSEQ Assay, a bias-controlled multiplex PCR. As for the original processing: Within the assay, amplification of reference gene primers was used to estimate how many nucleated cells each sample contained. To quantify the absolute abundance of each unique TCRbeta CDR3 rearrangement, sequence reads were collapsed and filtered. For each sample, productive Simpson clonality was calculated by taking the square root of Simpson's diversity index across productive rearrangements. TCRdb carries this immuneACCESS record with in-frame sequences only. Its versions omit some clonotypes, under half of them owing to an unresolved V gene in the studies checked, with the rest unexplained. That table supplies the V and J calls and clone size; D and trimming were determined from the DNA. This sample gives 250,000 to 350,000 clones in total; 88% of them show up just once. 3% of the sample goes to the ten largest clones.

Study-wide conclusions, independent of this receptor: How much clinical and demographic metadata was included differed by source and by participant, and the metadata was provided uncurated.

From a lookup of the germline V gene (reference sequence), CDR1 and CDR2 are MNHEY and SMNVEV. From its cysteine to its phenylalanine, the CDR3 spans 13 amino acids. Only the CDR3 DNA is retained, 39 bases long and in frame from the first base. Cut back by 4 bases and 7 bases, the V and J ends lie 11 bases apart. Input material: PBMCs or T cells enriched from blood (not recorded which). The chain is assembled from TRBV27 and TRBJ2-1, with no confidently assigned D gene. This receptor was identified in a woman aged 45-59 years who had recovered from COVID-19. This receptor carries the CDR3 CASSSYGLNEQFF. DNA sequence: TGTGCCAGCAGTTCCTACGGTCTGAATGAGCAGTTCTTC.